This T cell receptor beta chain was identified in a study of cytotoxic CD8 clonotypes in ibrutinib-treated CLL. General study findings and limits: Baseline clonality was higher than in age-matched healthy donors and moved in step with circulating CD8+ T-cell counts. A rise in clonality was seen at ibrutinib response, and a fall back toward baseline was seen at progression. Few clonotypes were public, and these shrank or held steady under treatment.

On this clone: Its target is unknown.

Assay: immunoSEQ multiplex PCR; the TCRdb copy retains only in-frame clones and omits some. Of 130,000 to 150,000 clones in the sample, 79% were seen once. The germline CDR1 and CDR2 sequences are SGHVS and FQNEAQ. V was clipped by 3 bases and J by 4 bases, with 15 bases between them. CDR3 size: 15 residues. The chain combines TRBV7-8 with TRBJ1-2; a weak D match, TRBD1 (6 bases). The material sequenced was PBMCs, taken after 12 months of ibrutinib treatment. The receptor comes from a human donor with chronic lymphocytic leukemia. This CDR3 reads CASSFEAGGAYGYTF. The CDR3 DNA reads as TGTGCCAGCAGCTTTGAAGCGGGGGGCGCCTATGGCTACACCTTC.